A selection of T cell receptor beta chains follows, all from one sample in a study of OX40 agonist ivuxolimab in advanced cancers. The repertoire was sequenced with immunoSEQ multiplex PCR; TCRdb's copy has only in-frame clones and lacks some. The data show under 85,000 clones, with roughly 91% seen just once and 0.2% to 0.3% held by the top ten. The sample in question was CD4+ or CD8+ T cells sorted from blood, obtained in a trial of the OX40 agonist ivuxolimab. The receptors derive from an adult with an advanced solid tumor such as melanoma, head and neck, liver or kidney cancer. CDR3s leave out the opening cysteine and the closing phenylalanine or tryptophan. Each record gives: V gene, J gene, CDR3 length, CDR3 protein.

>TRBV6-6|TRBJ2-3|14
ASSAGTSGGTDTQY
>TRBV2|TRBJ2-6|17
ASRPGPTFTFSGANVLT
>TRBV28|TRBJ2-7|11
ASSFNPLNEQY
>TRBV4-1|TRBJ2-4|13
ASGEGRGAKNIQY
>TRBV7-9|TRBJ2-5|12
ASSLRGFSETQY
>TRBV5-1|TRBJ2-5|14
ASSSTGTLIQETQY
>TRBV5-4|TRBJ2-3|14
ASSPDRVGKTDTQY
>TRBV28|TRBJ1-1|11
ASRVQGRTEAF
>TRBV7-7|TRBJ2-5|13
ASSLGGARGETQY
>TRBV7-2|TRBJ1-1|13
ASSHGVGGNTEAF
>TRBV5-1|TRBJ2-7|10
ASSLVGGEQY
>TRBV7-9|TRBJ1-2|9
ASSLKDVPA